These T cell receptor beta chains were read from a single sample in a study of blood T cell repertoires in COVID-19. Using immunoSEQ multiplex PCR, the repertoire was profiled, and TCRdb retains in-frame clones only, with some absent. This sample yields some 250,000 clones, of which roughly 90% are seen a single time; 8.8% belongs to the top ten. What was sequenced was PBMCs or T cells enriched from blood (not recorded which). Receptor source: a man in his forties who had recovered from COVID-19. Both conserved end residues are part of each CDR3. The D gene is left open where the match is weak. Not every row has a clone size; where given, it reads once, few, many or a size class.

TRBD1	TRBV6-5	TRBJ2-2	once	TGTGCCAGCAGTTACTTCCAGGGGGCCGGGGAGCTGTTTTTT	CASSYFQGAGELFF
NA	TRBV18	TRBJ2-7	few	TGTGCCAGCTCACCACGGACCGGGACAAATTACGAGCAGTACTTC	CASSPRTGTNYEQYF
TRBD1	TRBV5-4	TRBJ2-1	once	TGTGCCAGCGCGACAGGGCGCCAACAAAACAATGAGCAGTTCTTC	CASATGRQQNNEQFF
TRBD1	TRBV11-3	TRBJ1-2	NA	TGTGCCAGCAGCTTAGTAGGACAGGGTGATGGCTACACCTTC	CASSLVGQGDGYTF
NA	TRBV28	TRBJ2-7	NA	TGTGCCAGCAGTTTTTTATGGACAATTTCCTACGAGCAGTACTTC	CASSFLWTISYEQYF
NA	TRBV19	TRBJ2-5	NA	TGTGCCAGTAGTGCGGGGTCTGAGACCCAGTACTTC	CASSAGSETQYF
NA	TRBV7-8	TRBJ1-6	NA	TGTGCCAGCAGCACAGCGGGACACAATAATTCACCCCTCCACTTT	CASSTAGHNNSPLHF
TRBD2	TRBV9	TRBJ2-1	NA	TGTGCCAGCAGCGTAGCTACTTGGATAGCGGGGGGGCGTGGCGATGAGCAGTTCTTC	CASSVATWIAGGRGDEQFF
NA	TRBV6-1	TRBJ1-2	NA	TGTGCCAGCAGTGAAGAGGTCGGAGGGTGGGGCTACACCTTC	CASSEEVGGWGYTF
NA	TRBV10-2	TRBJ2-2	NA	TGCGCCAGCAGTGAGTCCCGGGGTGCGAACACCGGGGAGCTGTTTTTT	CASSESRGANTGELFF
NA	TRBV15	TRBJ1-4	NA	TGTGCCACCAGCAGAGCTCTAAGAACCGGGTATGAAAAACTGTTTTTT	CATSRALRTGYEKLFF
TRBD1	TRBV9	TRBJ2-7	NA	TGTGCCAGCAGCGTAGATGCCGGAGGACAGGGTTTCGGGCAGTACTTC	CASSVDAGGQGFGQYF
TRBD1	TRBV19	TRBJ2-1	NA	TGTGCCAGTAGTATCGGACAGGGGGCAGTTAGCGGTTACAATGAGCAGTTCTTC	CASSIGQGAVSGYNEQFF
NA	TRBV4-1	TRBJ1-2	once	TGCGCCAGCAGCCCGCTTCTAGGTGACTATGGCTACACCTTC	CASSPLLGDYGYTF
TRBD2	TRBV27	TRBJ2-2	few	TGTGCCAGCAGGAACGCCGGGACTAGTGCCGGGGAGCTGTTTTTT	CASRNAGTSAGELFF
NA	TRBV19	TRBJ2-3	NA	TGTGCCAGTACCGCGGGACAGAGGACAGATACGCAGTATTTT	CASTAGQRTDTQYF
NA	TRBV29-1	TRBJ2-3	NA	TGCAGCGTTCCCCGCGCTAGCACAGATACGCAGTATTTT	CSVPRASTDTQYF
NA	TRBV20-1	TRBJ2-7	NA	TGCAGTGCTAGTAATTTGCTAGCATCGTACGAGCAGTACTTC	CSASNLLASYEQYF
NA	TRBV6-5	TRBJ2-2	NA	TGTGCCAGCAGTTGGTCGGGGAACACCGGGGAGCTGTTTTTT	CASSWSGNTGELFF
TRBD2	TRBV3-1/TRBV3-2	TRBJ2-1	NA	TGTGCCAGCAGCCCTAGCGGGGGCTACTCCTACAATGAGCAGTTCTTC	CASSPSGGYSYNEQFF
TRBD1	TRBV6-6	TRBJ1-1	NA	TGTGCCAGCAGCCCCAAGGACAGGGGCGATACTGAAGCTTTCTTT	CASSPKDRGDTEAFF
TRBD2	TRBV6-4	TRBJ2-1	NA	TGTGCCAGCAGCACGACTAGCGGGAACGATGAGCAGTTCTTC	CASSTTSGNDEQFF
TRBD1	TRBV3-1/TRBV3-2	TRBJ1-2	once	TGTGCCAGCAGCCAACAGACAGGGATTAGTGGCTACACCTTC	CASSQQTGISGYTF
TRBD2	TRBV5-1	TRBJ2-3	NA	TGCGCCAGCAGCCCGGGACTGAGCGGGGAAGGGGATACGCAGTATTTT	CASSPGLSGEGDTQYF
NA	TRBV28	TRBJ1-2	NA	TGTGCCAGCAGTTTGGCGGGTAACTATGGCTACACCTTC	CASSLAGNYGYTF
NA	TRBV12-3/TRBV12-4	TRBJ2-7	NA	TGTGCCAGCAGTTTGACGGGAAACGAGCAGTACTTC	CASSLTGNEQYF
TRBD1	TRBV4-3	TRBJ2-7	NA	TGCGCCAGCAGCCAAGCCCGGACAGGGGCTTCCTACGAGCAGTACTTC	CASSQARTGASYEQYF
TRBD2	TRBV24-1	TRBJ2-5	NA	TGTGCCACCAGTGACTCCCTGACTAGCGGGAGGTATGAGACCCAGTACTTC	CATSDSLTSGRYETQYF
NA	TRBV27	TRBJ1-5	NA	TGTGCCAGCAGTTTAGAGTATAGCAATCAGCCCCAGCATTTT	CASSLEYSNQPQHF
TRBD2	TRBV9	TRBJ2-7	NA	TGTGCCAGCAGCGTGAGCGGGGTCTCCTACGAGCAGTACTTC	CASSVSGVSYEQYF
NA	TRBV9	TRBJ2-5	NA	TGTGCCAGCAGCGAGGGGCGGTTCCAAGAGACCCAGTACTTC	CASSEGRFQETQYF
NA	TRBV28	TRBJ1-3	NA	TGTGCCAGCACCTTAGAAGCGGTGTTTGGTTCCGGAAACACCATATATTTT	CASTLEAVFGSGNTIYF
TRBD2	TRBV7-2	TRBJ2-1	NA	TGTGCCAGCAGCTTAGTCGCTGGGACTAGCGGGAAAAATGAGCAGTTCTTC	CASSLVAGTSGKNEQFF
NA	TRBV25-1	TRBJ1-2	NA	TGTGCCAGCAGTTTGGGGCGAGGCAGGGTCGAGGGCTACACCTTC	CASSLGRGRVEGYTF
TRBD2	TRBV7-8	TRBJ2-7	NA	TGTGCCAGCAGTCGACTAGCACCGAGCTCCTACGAGCAGTACTTC	CASSRLAPSSYEQYF
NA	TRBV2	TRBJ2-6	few	TGTGCCAGCAGTCACAGGGTTTTGGGGGCCAACGTCCTGACTTTC	CASSHRVLGANVLTF
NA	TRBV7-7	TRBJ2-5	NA	TGTGCCAGCAGCCAGCCGGGGTGCCAGTGGCTTAAAACAGAAGGACTAGAGACCCAGTACTTC	CASSQPGCQWLKTEGLETQYF
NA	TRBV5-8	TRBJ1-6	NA	TGTGCCAGCAGCCAATTTCAGGGTAGGACTTCACCCCTCCACTTT	CASSQFQGRTSPLHF
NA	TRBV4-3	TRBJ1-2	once	TGCGCCAGCAGCCAAAGACACCCGCAGGCGCTCCGTCTCACCTTC	CASSQRHPQALRLTF
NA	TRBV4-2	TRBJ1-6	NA	TGTGCCAGCAGCCAAGACTACAGGAATTCACCCCTCCACTTT	CASSQDYRNSPLHF
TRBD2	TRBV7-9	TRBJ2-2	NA	TGTGCCAGCAGCTCCGGGACTAGCGGGAGGGACAACACCGGGGAGCTGTTTTTT	CASSSGTSGRDNTGELFF
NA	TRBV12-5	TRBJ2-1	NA	TGTGCTAGTGGTGTATACAATGAGCAGTTCTTC	CASGVYNEQFF
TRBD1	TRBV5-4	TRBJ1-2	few	TGTGCCAGCAGCTATGGTCAGGGGGCCTATGGCTACACCTTC	CASSYGQGAYGYTF